This T cell receptor beta chain emerged from a study of human T cells and chemical hapten exposure. For the study at large: Patients, chiefly female, had alopecia areata, totalis or universalis.

TCRdb analysed the RACE reads with MiXCR anew, one entry per CDR3 protein. The repertoire has 69,000 or so distinct CDR3 sequences, about 9.4% of them found once; the top ten carry around 6.8%. V was clipped by 1 base and J by 2 bases; unmatched bases: 4. The germline V gene encodes CDR1 MNHEY and CDR2 SVGAGI. CDR3 length: 15 residues. Time point of the sample: patch test 2, 6 weeks after DPC sensitization. Treatment described: therapeutic diphenylcyclopropenone sensitization with weekly scalp DPC. The material sequenced was whole blood, taken in connection with sensitization to the hapten diphenylcyclopropenone (DPC). The rearrangement links TRBV6-5 to TRBJ2-5; 7 bases match TRBD1. This receptor was taken from a woman aged 50 to 65 with alopecia areata. Some clones in this sample may be carry-over from other donors' samples. CDR3 in amino acids: CASSYYGTAQETQYF. CDR3 nucleotides: TGTGCCAGCAGTTACTACGGGACAGCACAAGAGACCCAGTACTTC.